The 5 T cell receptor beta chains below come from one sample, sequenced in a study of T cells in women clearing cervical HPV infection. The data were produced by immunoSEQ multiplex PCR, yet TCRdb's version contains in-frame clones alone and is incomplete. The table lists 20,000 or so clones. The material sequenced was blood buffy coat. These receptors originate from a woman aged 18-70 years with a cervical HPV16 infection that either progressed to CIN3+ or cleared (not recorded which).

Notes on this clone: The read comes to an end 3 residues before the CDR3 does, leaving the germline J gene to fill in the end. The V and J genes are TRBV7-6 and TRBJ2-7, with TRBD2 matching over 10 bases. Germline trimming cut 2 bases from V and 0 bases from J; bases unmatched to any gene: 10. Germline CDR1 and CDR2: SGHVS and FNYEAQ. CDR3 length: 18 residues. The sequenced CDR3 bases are TGTGCCAGCAGCTTATCGGGTAGCGGGGGGCGAAGCTCCTACGAG. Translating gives CASSLSGSGGRSSYE. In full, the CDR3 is CASSLSGSGGRSSYEQYF.

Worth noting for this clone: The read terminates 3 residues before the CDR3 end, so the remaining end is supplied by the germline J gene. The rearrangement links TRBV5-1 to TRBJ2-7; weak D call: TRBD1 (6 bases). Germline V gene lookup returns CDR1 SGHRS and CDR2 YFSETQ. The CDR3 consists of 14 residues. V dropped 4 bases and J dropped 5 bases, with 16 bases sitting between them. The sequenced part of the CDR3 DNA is TGCGCCAGCAGCCCGACTACAGGGAGCCACGAG. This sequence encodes CASSPTTGSHE. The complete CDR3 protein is CASSPTTGSHEQYF.

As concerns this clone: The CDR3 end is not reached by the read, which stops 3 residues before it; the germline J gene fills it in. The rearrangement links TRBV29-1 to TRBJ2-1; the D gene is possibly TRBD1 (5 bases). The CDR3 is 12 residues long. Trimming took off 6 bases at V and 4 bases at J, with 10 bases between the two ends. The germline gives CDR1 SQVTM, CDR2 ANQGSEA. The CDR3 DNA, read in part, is TGCAGCGTCTATGACAGATACAATGAG. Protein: CSVYDRYNE. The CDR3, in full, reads CSVYDRYNEQFF.

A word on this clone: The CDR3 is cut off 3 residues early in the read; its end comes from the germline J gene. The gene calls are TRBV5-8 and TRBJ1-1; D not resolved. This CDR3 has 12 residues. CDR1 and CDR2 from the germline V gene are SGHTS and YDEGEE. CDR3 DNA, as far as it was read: TGTGCCAGCACCCAAGGCTGGGCGAAA. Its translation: CASTQGWAK. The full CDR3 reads CASTQGWAKAFF. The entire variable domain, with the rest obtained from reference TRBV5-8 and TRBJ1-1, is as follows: EAGVTQSPTHLIKTRGQQATLRCSPISGHTSVYWYQQALGLGLQFLLWYDEGEERNRGNFPPRFSGRQFPNYSSELNVNALELEDSALYLCASTQGWAKAFFGQGTRLTVV.

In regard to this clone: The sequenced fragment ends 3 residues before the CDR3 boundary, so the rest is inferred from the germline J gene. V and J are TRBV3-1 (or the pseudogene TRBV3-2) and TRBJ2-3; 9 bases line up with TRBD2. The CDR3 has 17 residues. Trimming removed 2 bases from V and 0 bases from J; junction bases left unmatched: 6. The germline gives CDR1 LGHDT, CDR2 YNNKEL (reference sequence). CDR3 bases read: TGTGCCAGCAGCCAATCGGCGGGGGGGGTTAGCACAGATACG. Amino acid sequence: CASSQSAGGVSTDT. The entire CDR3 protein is CASSQSAGGVSTDTQYF.